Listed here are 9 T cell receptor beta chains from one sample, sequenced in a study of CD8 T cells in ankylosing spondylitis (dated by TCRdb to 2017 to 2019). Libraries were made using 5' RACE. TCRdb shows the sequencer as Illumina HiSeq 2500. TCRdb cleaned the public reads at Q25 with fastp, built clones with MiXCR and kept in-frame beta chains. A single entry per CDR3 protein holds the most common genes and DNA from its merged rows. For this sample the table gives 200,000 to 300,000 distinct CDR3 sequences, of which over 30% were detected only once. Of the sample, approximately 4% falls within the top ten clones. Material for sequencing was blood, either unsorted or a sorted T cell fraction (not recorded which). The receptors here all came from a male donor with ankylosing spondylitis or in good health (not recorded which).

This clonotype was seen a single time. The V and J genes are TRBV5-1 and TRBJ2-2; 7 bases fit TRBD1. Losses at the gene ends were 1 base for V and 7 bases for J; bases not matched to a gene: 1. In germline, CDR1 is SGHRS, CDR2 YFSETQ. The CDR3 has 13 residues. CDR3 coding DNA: TGCGCCAGCAGCTTGCGACAGGGCGGGGAGCTGTTTTTT. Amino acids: CASSLRQGGELFF.

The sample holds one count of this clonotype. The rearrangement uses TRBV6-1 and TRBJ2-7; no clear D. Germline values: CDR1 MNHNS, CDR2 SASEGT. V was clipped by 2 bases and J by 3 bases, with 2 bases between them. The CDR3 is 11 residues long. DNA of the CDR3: TGTGCCAGCAGTGAATACTACGAGCAGTACTTC. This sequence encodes CASSEYYEQYF.

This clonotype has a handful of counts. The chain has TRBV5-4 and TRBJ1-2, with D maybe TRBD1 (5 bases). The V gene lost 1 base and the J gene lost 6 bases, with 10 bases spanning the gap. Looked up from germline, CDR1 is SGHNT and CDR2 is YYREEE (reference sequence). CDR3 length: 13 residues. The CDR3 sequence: CASSLLGDDGYTF. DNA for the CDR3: TGTGCCAGCAGCTTGCTAGGGGATGATGGCTACACCTTC. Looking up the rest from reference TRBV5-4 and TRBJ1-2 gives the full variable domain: ETGVTQSPTHLIKTRGQQVTLRCSSQSGHNTVSWYQQALGQGPQFIFQYYREEENGRGNFPPRFSGLQFPNYSSELNVNALELDDSALYLCASSLLGDDGYTFGSGTRLTVV.

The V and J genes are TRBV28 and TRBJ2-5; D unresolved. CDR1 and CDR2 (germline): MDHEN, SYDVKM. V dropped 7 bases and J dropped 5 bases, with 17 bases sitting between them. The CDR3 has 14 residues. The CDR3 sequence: CASTSPPRRETQYF. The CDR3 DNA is TGTGCCAGCACCTCTCCCCCAAGAAGGGAGACCCAGTACTTC. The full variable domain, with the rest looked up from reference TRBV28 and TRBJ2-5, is DVKVTQSSRYLVKRTGEKVFLECVQDMDHENMFWYRQDPGLGLRLIYFSYDVKMKEKGDIPEGYSVSREKKERFSLILESASTNQTSMYLCASTSPPRRETQYFGPGTRLLVL.

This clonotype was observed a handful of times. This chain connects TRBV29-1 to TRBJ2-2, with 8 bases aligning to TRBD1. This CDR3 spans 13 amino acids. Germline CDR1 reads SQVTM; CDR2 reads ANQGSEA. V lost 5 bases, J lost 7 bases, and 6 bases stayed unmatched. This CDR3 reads CSVPRGLGGELFF. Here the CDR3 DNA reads TGCAGCGTTCCCAGGGGGCTCGGCGGGGAGCTGTTTTTT.

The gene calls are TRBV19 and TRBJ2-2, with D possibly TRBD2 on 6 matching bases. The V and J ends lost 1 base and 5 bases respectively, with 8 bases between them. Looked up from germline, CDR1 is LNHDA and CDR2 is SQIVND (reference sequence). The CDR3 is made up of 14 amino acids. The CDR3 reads CASSIAGGTGELFF. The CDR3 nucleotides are TGTGCCAGTAGTATAGCCGGGGGTACCGGGGAGCTGTTTTTT.

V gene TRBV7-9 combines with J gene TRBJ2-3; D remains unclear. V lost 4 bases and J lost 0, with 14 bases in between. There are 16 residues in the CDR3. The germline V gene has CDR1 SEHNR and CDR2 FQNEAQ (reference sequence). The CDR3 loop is CASSSTLRTSTDTQYF. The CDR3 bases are TGTGCCAGCAGCTCAACCCTAAGGACCAGCACAGATACGCAGTATTTT. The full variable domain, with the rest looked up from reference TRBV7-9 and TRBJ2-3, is DTGVSQNPRHKITKRGQNVTFRCDPISEHNRLYWYRQTLGQGPEFLTYFQNEAQLEKSRLLSDRFSAERPKGSFSTLEIQRTEQGDSAMYLCASSSTLRTSTDTQYFGPGTRLTVL.

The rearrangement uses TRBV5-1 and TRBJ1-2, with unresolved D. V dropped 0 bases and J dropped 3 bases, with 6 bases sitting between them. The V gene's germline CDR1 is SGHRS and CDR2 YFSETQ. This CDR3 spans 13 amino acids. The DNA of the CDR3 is TGCGCCAGCAGCTTGGAGGCGGACTATGGCTACACCTTC. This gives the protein CASSLEADYGYTF.

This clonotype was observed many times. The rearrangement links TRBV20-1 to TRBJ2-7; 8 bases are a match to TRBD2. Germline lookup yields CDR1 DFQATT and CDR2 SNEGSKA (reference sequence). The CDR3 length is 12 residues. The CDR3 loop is CSAGGAHYEQYF. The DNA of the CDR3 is TGCAGCGCGGGGGGAGCGCACTACGAGCAGTACTTC.